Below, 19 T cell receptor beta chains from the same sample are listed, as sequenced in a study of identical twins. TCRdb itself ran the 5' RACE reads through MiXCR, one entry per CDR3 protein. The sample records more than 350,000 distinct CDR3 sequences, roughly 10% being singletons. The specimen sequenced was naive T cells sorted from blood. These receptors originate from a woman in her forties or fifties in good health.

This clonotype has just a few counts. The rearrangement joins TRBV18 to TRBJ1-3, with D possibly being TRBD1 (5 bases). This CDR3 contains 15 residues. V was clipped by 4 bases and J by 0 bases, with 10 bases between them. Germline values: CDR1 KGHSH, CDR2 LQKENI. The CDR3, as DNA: TGTGCCAGCTCACTCCAGACAGCCTCTGGAAACACCATATATTTT. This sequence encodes CASSLQTASGNTIYF.

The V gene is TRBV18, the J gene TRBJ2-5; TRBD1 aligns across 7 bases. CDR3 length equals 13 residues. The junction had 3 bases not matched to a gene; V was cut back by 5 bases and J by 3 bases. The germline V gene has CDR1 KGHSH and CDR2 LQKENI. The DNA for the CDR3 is TGTGCCAGCTCAGGGACAGCCGAAGAGACCCAGTACTTC. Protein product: CASSGTAEETQYF.

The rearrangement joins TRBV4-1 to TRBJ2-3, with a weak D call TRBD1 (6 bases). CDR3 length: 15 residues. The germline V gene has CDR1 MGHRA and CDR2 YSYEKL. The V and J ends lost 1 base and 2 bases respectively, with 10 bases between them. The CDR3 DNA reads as TGCGCCAGCAGCCAAGCGGACAGAAACACAGATACGCAGTATTTT. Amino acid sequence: CASSQADRNTDTQYF.

The CDR3 is CASSLLKAGGSYNEQFF. CDR3 nucleotides: TGTGCCAGCAGTTTACTTAAAGCGGGAGGCTCCTACAATGAGCAGTTCTTC. This sequence joins TRBV27 and TRBJ2-1; 9 bases fit TRBD2. Germline V gives CDR1 MNHEY, CDR2 SMNVEV (reference sequence). This CDR3 spans 17 amino acids. The ends lost 2 bases at V and 0 bases at J; junction bases unmatched: 5.

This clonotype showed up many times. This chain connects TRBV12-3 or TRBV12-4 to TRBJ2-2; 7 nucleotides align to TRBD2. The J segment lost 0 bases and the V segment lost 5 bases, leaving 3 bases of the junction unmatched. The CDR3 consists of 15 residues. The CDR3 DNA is TGTGCCAGCAGTGTACTAGCGTCGAACACCGGGGAGCTGTTTTTT. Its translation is CASSVLASNTGELFF.

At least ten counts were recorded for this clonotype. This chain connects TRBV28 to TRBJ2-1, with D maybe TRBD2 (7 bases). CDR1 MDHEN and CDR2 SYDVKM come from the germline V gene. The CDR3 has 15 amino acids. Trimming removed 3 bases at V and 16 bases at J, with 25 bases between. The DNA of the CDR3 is TGTGCCAGCAGTTTGAAGGGGGGGTCTACCGGGAGCAGTTTCTTC. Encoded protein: CASSLKGGSTGSSFF.

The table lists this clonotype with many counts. In DNA, the CDR3 is TGCAGCGCCCCGGGCCCGGGCCAAGACCTTTCGCAGTATTTT. Protein sequence: CSAPGPGQDLSQYF. This chain joins TRBV29-1 and TRBJ2-3; D remains ambiguous. CDR3 size: 14 residues. V gave up 7 bases and J gave up 10 bases, with 24 bases separating them. Germline V gene sequence: CDR1 SQVTM, CDR2 ANQGSEA.

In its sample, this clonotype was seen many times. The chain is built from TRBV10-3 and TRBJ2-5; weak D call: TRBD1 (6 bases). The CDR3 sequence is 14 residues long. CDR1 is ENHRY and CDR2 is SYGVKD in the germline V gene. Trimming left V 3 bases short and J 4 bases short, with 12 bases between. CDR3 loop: CAISDPGQAETQYF. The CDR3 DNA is TGTGCCATCAGTGATCCGGGACAAGCAGAGACCCAGTACTTC.

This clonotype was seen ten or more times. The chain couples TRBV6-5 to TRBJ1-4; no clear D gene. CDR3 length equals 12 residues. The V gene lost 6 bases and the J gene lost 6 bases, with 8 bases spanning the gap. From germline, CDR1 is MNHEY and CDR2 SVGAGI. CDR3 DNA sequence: TGTGCCAGCAGCCACGCGGATGAAAAACTGTTTTTT. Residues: CASSHADEKLFF.

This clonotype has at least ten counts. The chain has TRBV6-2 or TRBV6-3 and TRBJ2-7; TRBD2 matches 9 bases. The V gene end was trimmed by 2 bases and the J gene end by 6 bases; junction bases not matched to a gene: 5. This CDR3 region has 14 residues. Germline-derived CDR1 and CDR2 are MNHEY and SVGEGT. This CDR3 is CASSYSGTSSEQYV. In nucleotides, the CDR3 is TGTGCCAGCAGTTACAGCGGGACTAGCAGCGAGCAGTACGTC.

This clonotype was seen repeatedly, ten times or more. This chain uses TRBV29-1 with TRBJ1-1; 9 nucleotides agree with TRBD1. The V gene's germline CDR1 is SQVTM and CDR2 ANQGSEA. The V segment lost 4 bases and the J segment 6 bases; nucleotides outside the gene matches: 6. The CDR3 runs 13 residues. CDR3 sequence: CSVARQGDAEAFF. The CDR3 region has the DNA TGCAGCGTTGCGCGACAGGGGGACGCTGAAGCTTTCTTT.

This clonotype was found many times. The CDR3 loop reads CASGGTGNTGELFF. The CDR3 DNA reads TGCGCCAGCGGCGGGACAGGGAACACCGGGGAGCTGTTTTTT. This chain links TRBV5-1 with TRBJ2-2, with 8 bases fitting TRBD1. V was pared by 7 bases and J by 1 base, with 3 bases of the junction left unmatched. Germline values: CDR1 SGHRS, CDR2 YFSETQ. The CDR3 has 14 residues.

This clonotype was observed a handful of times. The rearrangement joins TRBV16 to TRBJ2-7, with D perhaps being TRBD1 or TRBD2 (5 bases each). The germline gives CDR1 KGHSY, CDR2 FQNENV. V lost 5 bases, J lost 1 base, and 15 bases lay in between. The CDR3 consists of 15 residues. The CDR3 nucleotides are TGTGCCAGCAGCAGGGGAGATGGGATTTCCTACGAGCAGTACTTC. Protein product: CASSRGDGISYEQYF.

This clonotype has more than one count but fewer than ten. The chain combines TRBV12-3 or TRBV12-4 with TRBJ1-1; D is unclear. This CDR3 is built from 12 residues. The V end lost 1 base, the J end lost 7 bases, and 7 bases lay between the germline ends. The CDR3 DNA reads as TGTGCCAGCAGTTTAGGCAGGATTGAAGCTTTCTTT. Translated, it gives CASSLGRIEAFF.

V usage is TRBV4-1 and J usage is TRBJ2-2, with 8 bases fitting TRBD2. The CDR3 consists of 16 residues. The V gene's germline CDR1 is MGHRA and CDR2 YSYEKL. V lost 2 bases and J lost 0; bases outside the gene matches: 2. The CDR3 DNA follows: TGCGCCAGCAGCCAACCGGGAGGGCCGAACACCGGGGAGCTGTTTTTT. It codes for CASSQPGGPNTGELFF.

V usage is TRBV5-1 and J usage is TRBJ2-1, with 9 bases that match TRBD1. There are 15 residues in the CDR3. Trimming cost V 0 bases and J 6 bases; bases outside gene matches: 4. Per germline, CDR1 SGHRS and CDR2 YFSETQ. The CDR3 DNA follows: TGCGCCAGCAGCTTGGATGGGACAGGGTTCAATGAGCAGTTCTTC. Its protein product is CASSLDGTGFNEQFF. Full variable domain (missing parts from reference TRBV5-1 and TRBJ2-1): KAGVTQTPRYLIKTRGQQVTLSCSPISGHRSVSWYQQTPGQGLQFLFEYFSETQRNKGNFPGRFSGRQFSNSRSEMNVSTLELGDSALYLCASSLDGTGFNEQFFGPGTRLTVL.

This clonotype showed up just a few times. This CDR3 reads CASSPSSSNYGYTF. In nucleotides, the CDR3 is TGTGCCAGCAGTCCCTCATCCTCTAACTATGGCTACACCTTC. The chain uses TRBV12-3 or TRBV12-4 and TRBJ1-2, with D unclear. The CDR3 covers 14 residues. V dropped 5 bases and J dropped 0 bases, with 10 bases sitting between them.

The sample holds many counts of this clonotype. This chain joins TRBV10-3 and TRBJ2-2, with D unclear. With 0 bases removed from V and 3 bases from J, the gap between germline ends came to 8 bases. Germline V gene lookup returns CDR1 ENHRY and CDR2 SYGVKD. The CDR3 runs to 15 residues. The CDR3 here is CAISESTPHTGELFF. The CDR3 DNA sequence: TGTGCCATCAGTGAGTCTACACCTCACACCGGGGAGCTGTTTTTT.

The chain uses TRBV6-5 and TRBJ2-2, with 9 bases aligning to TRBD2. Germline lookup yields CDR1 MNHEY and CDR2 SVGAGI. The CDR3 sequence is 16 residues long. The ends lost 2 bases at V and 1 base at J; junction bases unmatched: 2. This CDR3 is CASSYGAGGNTGELFF. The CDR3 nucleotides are TGTGCCAGCAGTTACGGAGCGGGAGGGAACACCGGGGAGCTGTTTTTT.